The 20 T cell receptor beta chains given below trace back to one sample, sequenced in a study of blood T cell repertoires in COVID-19. Method: immunoSEQ multiplex PCR; TCRdb's copy keeps in-frame clones and lacks some. The sample lists around 25,000 clones; about 70% were seen once. Material for sequencing was peripheral blood. All receptors derive from a man aged 50-60 years with COVID-19, enrolled during active disease.

CDR3 coding DNA: TGTGCCTGGAGCGTGGGACAGCCCTCTGGAAACACCATATATTTT. Translation: CAWSVGQPSGNTIYF. V and J are TRBV30 and TRBJ1-3; 7 bases match TRBD1. Germline values: CDR1 GTSNPN, CDR2 SVGIG (reference sequence). V trimming: 3 bases; J trimming: 0 bases; junction bases outside the gene matches: 5. CDR3 size: 15 residues.

The chain combines TRBV3-1 (or the pseudogene TRBV3-2) with TRBJ1-1; D uncertain. This CDR3 spans 13 amino acids. The V gene lost 4 bases and the J gene lost 10 bases, with 16 bases spanning the gap. The germline CDR1 and CDR2 sequences are LGHDT and YNNKEL (reference sequence). As DNA, the CDR3 is TGTGCCAGCAGCCTTACCGGACGGGAGGTAGCTTTCTTT. Its protein product is CASSLTGREVAFF.

The rearrangement joins TRBV28 to TRBJ2-3, with 11 bases identical to TRBD2. From germline, CDR1 is MDHEN and CDR2 SYDVKM. The CDR3 extends over 18 amino acids. V gave up 6 bases and J gave up 6 bases; unmatched junction bases: 17. CDR3 DNA: TGTGCCAGCAGACAAATTTATGACCGACTAGCGGGAAGGGATACGCAGTATTTT. It encodes CASRQIYDRLAGRDTQYF.

The chain employs TRBV7-9 and TRBJ2-7, with 11 bases that match TRBD2. Germline CDR1 reads SEHNR; CDR2 reads FQNEAQ (reference sequence). V lost 5 bases and J lost 7; bases outside the gene matches: 7. The CDR3 sequence is 14 residues long. The CDR3 nucleotides read TGTGCCAGCAGCAAAACTAGCGGGAGAGAGGAGCAGTACTTC. It specifies CASSKTSGREEQYF. Drawing the rest from reference TRBV7-9 and TRBJ2-7, the complete variable domain is DTGVSQNPRHKITKRGQNVTFRCDPISEHNRLYWYRQTLGQGPEFLTYFQNEAQLEKSRLLSDRFSAERPKGSFSTLEIQRTEQGDSAMYLCASSKTSGREEQYFGPGTRLTVT.

The chain links TRBV12-5 to TRBJ2-2; 13 bases are shared with TRBD2. The junction had 11 bases not matched to a gene; V was cut back by 6 bases and J by 7 bases. CDR1 is LGHNT, CDR2 FRNRAP, per germline. The CDR3 runs to 17 residues. Written as DNA, the CDR3 is TGTGCTAGTGGCCAAATACTAGCGGGAGGGCCAAGCGGGGAGCTGTTTTTT. It codes for CASGQILAGGPSGELFF.

V usage is TRBV19 and J usage is TRBJ1-2; TRBD1 matches at 7 bases. V lost 4 bases and J lost 4; bases outside the gene matches: 0. The CDR3 length is 12 residues. Germline CDR1 is LNHDA and CDR2 is SQIVND (reference sequence). For the CDR3, the DNA is TGTGCCAGTAGTACAGGGGGCTATGGCTACACCTTC. This gives the protein CASSTGGYGYTF.

The chain recombines TRBV12-3 or TRBV12-4 with TRBJ1-4; 7 bases line up with TRBD1. V shed 8 bases, J shed 8 bases, and the junction held 8 bases outside the gene matches. The CDR3 length is 13 residues. This CDR3 is CASRGGGFEKLFF. CDR3 sequence (DNA): TGTGCCAGCCGTGGAGGGGGCTTCGAAAAACTGTTTTTT.

This CDR3 reads CAISKDRVSSPLHF. In DNA, the CDR3 is TGTGCCATCAGCAAGGACAGGGTATCATCACCCCTCCACTTT. The rearrangement links TRBV10-3 to TRBJ1-6; 8 nucleotides match TRBD1. Germline V CDR1 and CDR2: ENHRY, SYGVKD. The J segment lost 10 bases and the V segment lost 6 bases, leaving 8 bases of the junction unmatched. The length of the CDR3 is 14 residues.

The chain has TRBV3-1 (or the pseudogene TRBV3-2) and TRBJ2-1; 8 nucleotides line up with TRBD2. Germline V lookup: CDR1 LGHDT, CDR2 YNNKEL (reference sequence). The CDR3 loop spans 15 amino acids. V trimming: 4 bases; J trimming: 9 bases; junction bases outside the gene matches: 11. CDR3 in DNA: TGTGCCAGCAGCCGTGATGGAGGCGGGGGGAGTGAGCAGTTCTTC. Translating gives CASSRDGGGGSEQFF.

The chain combines TRBV28 with TRBJ2-2; no definite D call. Trimming took 1 base from V and 1 from J, leaving 10 bases between them. This CDR3 has 16 residues. Germline V gene data show CDR1 as MDHEN and CDR2 as SYDVKM. Here the CDR3 reads CASSLYPGRNTGELFF. For the CDR3, the DNA is TGTGCCAGCAGTTTATATCCGGGTAGGAACACCGGGGAGCTGTTTTTT.

The chain carries TRBV6-5 and TRBJ1-6; D is perhaps TRBD1 (5 bases). The CDR3 contains 14 residues. The V and J ends lost 2 bases and 5 bases respectively, with 7 bases between them. Per germline, CDR1 MNHEY and CDR2 SVGAGI. As DNA, the CDR3 is TGTGCCAGCAGTTACCCGGGGGATAATTCACCCCTCCACTTT. This translates into CASSYPGDNSPLHF.

This clone was counted a single time. The chain joins TRBV11-2 to TRBJ2-1; 7 bases line up with TRBD2. J was trimmed by 8 bases and V by 5 bases; bases with no gene match: 12. Germline V gene data show CDR1 as SGHAT and CDR2 as FQNNGV. The CDR3 sequence is 15 residues long. The CDR3 bases are TGTGCCAGCAGCCCTAGTCGAGGGAGGGCCTATGAGCAGTTCTTC. Translating gives CASSPSRGRAYEQFF. The variable domain in full, completed from reference TRBV11-2 and TRBJ2-1, reads EAGVAQSPRYKIIEKRQSVAFWCNPISGHATLYWYQQILGQGPKLLIQFQNNGVVDDSQLPKDRFSAERLKGVDSTLKIQPAKLEDSAVYLCASSPSRGRAYEQFFGPGTRLTVL.

The V call is TRBV20-1, the J call TRBJ2-1; 11 bases match TRBD2. Per the germline V gene, CDR1 is DFQATT and CDR2 is SNEGSKA (reference sequence). This CDR3 spans 16 amino acids. V lost 3 bases, J lost 4 bases, and 8 bases stayed unmatched. DNA of the CDR3: TGCAGTGCTAGTGGGCTAGCGGGGGGCCAGTACAATGAGCAGTTCTTC. It translates to CSASGLAGGQYNEQFF.

This sequence joins TRBV2 and TRBJ2-1, with 12 bases that match TRBD2. V was clipped by 5 bases and J by 14 bases; unmatched bases: 7. Per the germline V gene, CDR1 is SNHLY and CDR2 is FYNNEI. The CDR3 consists of 13 residues. The CDR3: CASSLTSGGMEFF. The DNA of the CDR3 is TGTGCCAGCAGTTTGACTAGCGGGGGAATGGAGTTCTTC.

The chain employs TRBV6-6 and TRBJ2-1; 7 nucleotides match TRBD2. There are 14 residues in the CDR3. J was trimmed by 7 bases and V by 7 bases; bases with no gene match: 10. The germline gives CDR1 MNHNY, CDR2 SVGAGI (reference sequence). This CDR3 reads CASTDAGVANEQFF. The CDR3 region has the DNA TGTGCCAGCACCGACGCGGGGGTCGCGAATGAGCAGTTCTTC.

The chain couples TRBV19 to TRBJ1-1; the match to TRBD1 covers 9 bases. This CDR3 has 17 amino acids. V shed 3 bases and J 2 bases; nucleotides not matched to a gene: 10. The germline V gene has CDR1 LNHDA and CDR2 SQIVND (reference sequence). DNA of the CDR3: TGTGCCAGTAGTATGGCCACCCTGACAGGGGGAAACACTGAAGCTTTCTTT. It is translated as CASSMATLTGGNTEAFF.

The chain has TRBV3-1 (or the pseudogene TRBV3-2) and TRBJ2-5; TRBD2 matches 10 bases. The CDR3 runs to 17 residues. With V trimmed by 0 bases and J by 5 bases, 9 bases remained unmatched. Germline V gene sequence: CDR1 LGHDT, CDR2 YNNKEL (reference sequence). The CDR3 reads CASSQERGAGGKETQYF. For the CDR3, the DNA is TGTGCCAGCAGCCAAGAAAGGGGAGCGGGGGGGAAGGAGACCCAGTACTTC.

The rearrangement uses TRBV5-1 and TRBJ2-2; D perhaps matches TRBD2 (6 bases). CDR3 length: 15 amino acids. Trimming removed 0 bases at V and 1 base at J, with 7 bases between. Germline CDR1 SGHRS, CDR2 YFSETQ. As DNA, the CDR3 is TGCGCCAGCAGCTTGGCGGGGGAGAACACCGGGGAGCTGTTTTTT. Translation: CASSLAGENTGELFF.

This clone has just a few counts. The V and J genes are TRBV11-2 and TRBJ1-1; D unclear. CDR1 and CDR2 (germline): SGHAT, FQNNGV. Trimming removed 3 bases from V and 4 bases from J, with 6 bases in between. The CDR3 covers 12 residues. The CDR3 sequence: CASSFTSTEAFF. CDR3 nucleotides: TGTGCCAGCAGCTTCACTAGCACTGAAGCTTTCTTT.

This clone was counted a few times. The chain recombines TRBV18 with TRBJ2-2; no clear D. The CDR3 consists of 14 residues. Trimming left V 1 base short and J 3 bases short, with 6 bases between. CDR1 is KGHSH and CDR2 is LQKENI in the germline V gene. CDR3 nucleotide sequence: TGTGCCAGCTCACCACTGGCCGACACCGGGGAGCTGTTTTTT. Its protein product is CASSPLADTGELFF.